These T cell receptor beta chains were read from a single sample in a study of shared clonotypes between healthy human individuals. Some clones are missing from TCRdb's copy, which holds only in-frame ones; the method was immunoSEQ multiplex PCR. Of over a million clones listed, about 75% are singletons. The sample taken for sequencing was memory CD4+ T cells sorted from blood. These receptor sequences come from a man between 18 and 35 years old in good health. Both conserved end residues are part of each CDR3. A D gene is named only where the DNA matches it firmly. Size is stated for part of the rows, as once, few or many counts, or as a class when the clone is expanded.

d_call	clone_size	j_call	v_call	cdr3_aa	cdr3_nt
NA	many	TRBJ1-1	TRBV6-5	CASQGFTEAFF	TGTGCCAGCCAGGGTTTCACTGAAGCTTTCTTT
NA	NA	TRBJ1-5	TRBV30	CAWALQGSNQPQHF	TGTGCCTGGGCCTTACAGGGCAGCAATCAGCCCCAGCATTTT
NA	NA	TRBJ1-2	TRBV6-1	CASTEGGVYGYTF	TGTGCCAGCACCGAGGGGGGAGTCTATGGCTACACCTTC
NA	NA	TRBJ2-7	TRBV28	CASSFFSQVPKVEQYF	TGTGCCAGCAGTTTCTTTTCACAGGTCCCAAAGGTCGAGCAGTACTTC
NA	many	TRBJ1-1	TRBV21-1	CARECFEAFF	TGTGCCCGCGAGTGTTTTGAAGCTTTCTTT
TRBD2	NA	TRBJ2-3	TRBV7-3	CASSLSGGATDTQYF	TGTGCCAGCAGCTTAAGCGGGGGGGCCACAGATACGCAGTATTTT
NA	NA	TRBJ2-1	TRBV20-1	CSARLDLEQFF	TGCAGTGCTCGCTTAGACCTTGAGCAGTTCTTC
TRBD2	NA	TRBJ2-1	TRBV19	CASRNGGAIEQFF	TGTGCCAGTAGGAACGGGGGGGCCATTGAGCAGTTCTTC
TRBD1	NA	TRBJ1-5	TRBV7-2	CASSLTTGGSQPQHF	TGTGCCAGCAGCTTGACGACAGGGGGCAGTCAGCCCCAGCATTTT
NA	NA	TRBJ2-7	TRBV7-2	CASSVMGKNEQYF	TGTGCCAGCAGCGTCATGGGGAAGAACGAGCAGTACTTC
TRBD2	NA	TRBJ2-3	TRBV7-9	CASSPGLAGGDRNTQYF	TGTGCCAGCAGCCCCGGGTTAGCGGGGGGGGACCGGAATACGCAGTATTTT
NA	NA	TRBJ2-1	TRBV11-2	CASSPGHQLNYNEQFF	TGTGCCAGCAGCCCGGGACATCAATTGAATTACAATGAGCAGTTCTTC
TRBD1	NA	TRBJ2-7	TRBV5-1	CASSADGTGLYEQYF	TGCGCCAGCAGCGCTGATGGGACAGGCCTCTACGAGCAGTACTTC
TRBD2	few	TRBJ2-1	TRBV5-5	CASSRTSGEYNEQFF	TGTGCCAGCAGCAGGACTAGCGGAGAGTACAATGAGCAGTTCTTC
NA	NA	TRBJ2-1	TRBV11-2	CASSFSLNNEQFF	TGTGCCAGCAGCTTTTCCCTGAACAATGAGCAGTTCTTC
TRBD1	NA	TRBJ2-7	TRBV7-9	CASSPRDRNFEQYF	TGTGCCAGCAGCCCTCGGGACAGGAACTTCGAGCAGTACTTC
TRBD1	NA	TRBJ1-2	TRBV9	CASSVAPTTGLGYTF	TGTGCCAGCAGCGTAGCCCCAACGACAGGGTTGGGCTACACCTTC
TRBD1	NA	TRBJ2-1	TRBV9	CASSRYTGDNEQFF	TGTGCCAGCAGCCGATATACAGGGGACAATGAGCAGTTCTTC
TRBD2	NA	TRBJ2-3	TRBV7-2	CASSKTRLAGRGTQYF	TGTGCCAGCAGCAAAACGCGACTAGCGGGGCGGGGTACGCAGTATTTT
NA	NA	TRBJ2-2	TRBV7-8	CASSAINTGELFF	TGTGCCAGCAGCGCCATCAACACCGGGGAGCTGTTTTTT
NA	NA	TRBJ1-1	TRBV27	CASSLSGTLNTEAFF	TGTGCCAGCAGTTTATCGGGGACACTGAACACTGAAGCTTTCTTT
NA	few	TRBJ1-1	TRBV7-2	CASSSQGTEAFF	TGTGCCAGCAGCTCCCAAGGAACTGAAGCTTTCTTT
NA	NA	TRBJ1-1	TRBV5-1	CASSLGGTSDTEAFF	TGCGCCAGCAGCTTGGGGGGGACATCGGACACTGAAGCTTTCTTT
NA	NA	TRBJ2-7	TRBV7-9	CASMTAYEQYF	TGTGCCAGCATGACAGCCTACGAGCAGTACTTC
TRBD2	NA	TRBJ2-5	TRBV30	CAWSSGGFQETQYF	TGTGCCTGGAGTAGCGGGGGGTTCCAAGAGACCCAGTACTTC
TRBD1	few	TRBJ2-7	TRBV6-1	CASTFDRDRVNEQYF	TGTGCCAGCACCTTCGACCGGGACAGGGTGAACGAGCAGTACTTC
NA	NA	TRBJ2-1	TRBV7-8	CASSPGLRENEQFF	TGTGCCAGCAGCCCGGGCCTCCGCGAAAATGAGCAGTTCTTC
NA	NA	TRBJ1-4	TRBV27	CASGFRSTIEKLFF	TGTGCCAGTGGTTTCAGGAGCACTATTGAAAAACTGTTTTTT
TRBD1	NA	TRBJ1-2	TRBV6-5	CASRSPTGDYGYTF	TGTGCCAGCAGGAGCCCGACAGGGGACTATGGCTACACCTTC
TRBD1	NA	TRBJ1-4	TRBV9	CASSGQDRRNEKLFF	TGTGCCAGCAGCGGACAGGACAGGCGGAATGAAAAACTGTTTTTT
NA	NA	TRBJ1-3	TRBV11-2	CASSLGTGPGNTIYF	TGTGCCAGCAGCTTAGGTACAGGGCCTGGAAACACCATATATTTT
NA	NA	TRBJ2-5	TRBV10-1	CASSEGDSRETQYF	TGCGCCAGCAGTGAGGGCGACAGTAGAGAGACCCAGTACTTC
TRBD1	NA	TRBJ2-6	TRBV7-2	CASSLFPGQREGANVLTF	TGTGCCAGCAGCCTCTTCCCGGGACAGAGAGAGGGGGCCAACGTCCTGACTTTC
TRBD1	NA	TRBJ1-5	TRBV6-1	CASSEALGQSSNQPQHF	TGTGCCAGCAGTGAAGCGCTGGGACAGTCTAGCAATCAGCCCCAGCATTTT
NA	NA	TRBJ1-3	TRBV30	CAWEQGQSGNTIYF	TGTGCCTGGGAACAGGGTCAATCTGGAAACACCATATATTTT
TRBD1	NA	TRBJ2-7	TRBV7-9	CASSFPDRGLWEQYF	TGTGCCAGCAGCTTCCCGGACAGGGGGCTTTGGGAGCAGTACTTC
TRBD1	NA	TRBJ1-6	TRBV28	CASSLTQGGSPLHF	TGTGCCAGCAGTTTAACTCAGGGGGGATCACCCCTCCACTTT
NA	NA	TRBJ2-5	TRBV7-9	CASSLGLREQETQYF	TGTGCCAGCAGCTTAGGACTCCGGGAGCAAGAGACCCAGTACTTC
NA	NA	TRBJ2-1	TRBV7-8	CASSLFGASSYNEQFF	TGTGCCAGCAGCTTATTCGGAGCGAGCTCCTACAATGAGCAGTTCTTC
TRBD1	NA	TRBJ2-7	TRBV2	CASSEQGAIDEQYF	TGTGCCAGCAGTGAACAGGGGGCGATAGACGAGCAGTACTTC
TRBD1	NA	TRBJ1-4	TRBV5-6	CASSFRSGTGSRNEKLFF	TGTGCCAGCAGCTTCCGGTCCGGGACAGGCTCGCGTAATGAAAAACTGTTTTTT
NA	NA	TRBJ1-2	TRBV7-9	CASSRPQTVSEVYTF	TGTGCCAGCAGCCGACCCCAAACAGTTTCAGAGGTCTACACCTTC
NA	NA	TRBJ2-7	TRBV27	CASSLPNVGTPTFF	TGTGCCAGCAGTTTACCAAACGTCGGGACTCCAACCTTCTTC
NA	few	TRBJ1-1	TRBV4-1	CASSQVQGWSWMAFF	TGCGCCAGCAGCCAGGTACAGGGTTGGTCTTGGATGGCTTTCTTT
TRBD1	few	TRBJ2-7	TRBV5-1	CATQPGTGGGEQYF	TGCGCCACCCAGCCCGGGACAGGGGGCGGGGAGCAGTACTTC
NA	NA	TRBJ1-6	TRBV28	CASSSLWGANSPLHF	TGTGCCAGCAGCTCTCTTTGGGGGGCTAATTCACCCCTCCACTTT
TRBD1	NA	TRBJ1-4	TRBV7-9	CASGQGNEKLFF	TGTGCCAGTGGACAGGGGAATGAAAAACTGTTTTTT
NA	NA	TRBJ1-1	TRBV21-1	CASSPAKYWRCTEAFF	TGTGCCAGCAGCCCAGCGAAGTACTGGCGTTGCACTGAAGCTTTCTTT
NA	few	TRBJ1-1	TRBV19	CASSPGDRMNTEAFF	TGTGCCAGTAGTCCCGGGGACCGCATGAACACTGAAGCTTTCTTT
TRBD1	NA	TRBJ2-7	TRBV10-3	CAISVTGDNEQYF	TGTGCCATCAGTGTTACAGGGGATAACGAGCAGTACTTC
TRBD1	NA	TRBJ2-7	TRBV18	CASSPTQGDSYEQYF	TGTGCCAGCTCACCCACACAGGGGGACTCCTACGAGCAGTACTTC
NA	NA	TRBJ1-3	TRBV30	CAWSVRGPNSGNTIYF	TGTGCCTGGAGTGTACGGGGGCCTAACTCTGGAAACACCATATATTTT
NA	NA	TRBJ2-7	TRBV14	CASSQPDDWGRDEQYF	TGTGCCAGCAGCCAACCAGACGACTGGGGTAGAGACGAGCAGTACTTC
TRBD1	NA	TRBJ2-7	TRBV30	CAWRGRDRGNEQYF	TGTGCCTGGAGGGGACGGGACAGGGGTAACGAGCAGTACTTC
TRBD2	NA	TRBJ2-5	TRBV7-2	CASSPGTSGRFQETQYF	TGTGCCAGCAGCCCCGGGACTAGCGGGAGGTTCCAAGAGACCCAGTACTTC
TRBD1	NA	TRBJ1-2	TRBV25-1	CASSESWTGGPYGYTF	TGTGCCAGCAGTGAATCTTGGACAGGGGGCCCCTATGGCTACACCTTC
TRBD2	NA	TRBJ2-4	TRBV19	CASSNSGGAKNIQYF	TGTGCCAGTAGCAATAGCGGGGGGGCCAAAAACATTCAGTACTTC
NA	NA	TRBJ1-1	TRBV5-6	CASSLADRTNTEAFF	TGTGCCAGCAGCTTGGCCGACAGAACGAACACTGAAGCTTTCTTT